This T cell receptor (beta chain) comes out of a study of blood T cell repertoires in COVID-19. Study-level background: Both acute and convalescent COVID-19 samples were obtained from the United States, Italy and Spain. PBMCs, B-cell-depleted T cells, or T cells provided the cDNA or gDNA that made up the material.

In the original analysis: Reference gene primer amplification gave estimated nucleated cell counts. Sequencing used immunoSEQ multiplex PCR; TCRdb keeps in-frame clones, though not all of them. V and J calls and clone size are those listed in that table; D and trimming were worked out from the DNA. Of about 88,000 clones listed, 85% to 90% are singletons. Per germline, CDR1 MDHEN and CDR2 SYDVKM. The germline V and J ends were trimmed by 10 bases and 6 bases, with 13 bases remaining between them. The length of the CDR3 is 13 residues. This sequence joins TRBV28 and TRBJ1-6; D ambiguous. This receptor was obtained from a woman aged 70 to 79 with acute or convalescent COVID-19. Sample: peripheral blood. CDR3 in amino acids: CATRGQPNSPLHF. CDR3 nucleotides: TGTGCCACCCGTGGGCAGCCTAATTCACCCCTCCACTTT.